Below, 29 T cell receptor beta chains from the same sample are listed, as sequenced in a study of T cell repertoires in cytomegalovirus infection. TCRdb analysed the reads with MiXCR anew, one entry per CDR3 protein. Of roughly 300,000 distinct CDR3 sequences listed, roughly 24% are singletons. The sample consisted of PBMCs. Source of these receptors: a human donor in good health (CMV status not recorded). Some clones in this sample may be carry-over from other donors' samples.

This clonotype was seen a handful of times. The chain uses TRBV5-4 and TRBJ2-2, with a possible D match to TRBD2 (5 bases). Between the trimmed V and J ends, which lost 2 bases and 3 bases, there was a span of 11 bases. Germline values: CDR1 SGHNT, CDR2 YYREEE (reference sequence). This CDR3 region has 15 residues. The CDR3 region is CASSFGGGDTGELFF. CDR3 in DNA: TGTGCCAGCAGCTTTGGAGGCGGAGACACCGGGGAGCTGTTTTTT.

V gene TRBV5-6 combines with J gene TRBJ1-1, with 8 bases identical to TRBD1. This CDR3 is 15 amino acids long. J was trimmed by 3 bases and V by 2 bases; bases with no gene match: 6. Germline values: CDR1 SGHDT, CDR2 YYEEEE. The CDR3 region has the DNA TGTGCCAGCAGCTTATCCAGGACAGGGCACACTGAAGCTTTCTTT. This gives the protein CASSLSRTGHTEAFF.

The genes are TRBV20-1 and TRBJ2-3; 10 nucleotides agree with TRBD2. Trimming removed 6 bases from V and 0 bases from J; junction bases left unmatched: 9. This CDR3 has 16 amino acids. The germline gives CDR1 DFQATT, CDR2 SNEGSKA (reference sequence). Here the CDR3 reads CSAQGGTSVSTDTQYF. The CDR3 DNA reads TGCAGTGCCCAAGGGGGGACTAGCGTGAGCACAGATACGCAGTATTTT.

This clonotype was found many times. The chain uses TRBV18 and TRBJ2-1; weak D call: TRBD1 (5 bases). CDR1 and CDR2 (germline): KGHSH, LQKENI. This CDR3 contains 15 residues. Trimming stripped 2 bases from V and 15 bases from J, with 23 bases between. CDR3 DNA sequence: TGTGCCAGCTCACCAATGCCAGGGATGGAGATTGGTCTGTTCTTC. Translated, it gives CASSPMPGMEIGLFF.

This clonotype was counted only a few times. V is TRBV24-1 and J is TRBJ2-5; 7 nucleotides match TRBD2. The V gene's germline CDR1 is KGHDR and CDR2 SFDVKD. V lost 5 bases to trimming and J lost 5 bases; unmatched junction nucleotides: 1. The CDR3 contains 12 residues. The CDR3: CATSGGGETQYF. CDR3 nucleotides: TGTGCCACCAGTGGGGGGGGGGAGACCCAGTACTTC.

This clonotype has ten or more counts. The chain carries TRBV12-3 or TRBV12-4 and TRBJ2-1; no firm D call. The V and J ends lost 3 bases and 6 bases respectively, with 3 bases between them. The CDR3 consists of 11 residues. In DNA form, the CDR3 reads TGTGCCAGCAGTTTGGGCAATGAGCAGTTCTTC. Amino acids: CASSLGNEQFF.

This chain links TRBV7-9 with TRBJ1-5; no definite D call. Germline V gene data show CDR1 as SEHNR and CDR2 as FQNEAQ (reference sequence). This CDR3 spans 16 amino acids. Trimming removed 4 bases from V and 4 bases from J, with 17 bases in between. In DNA, the CDR3 is TGTGCCAGCAGCTACGCCCGCCTTTCTTGGAATCAGCCCCAGCATTTT. This gives the protein CASSYARLSWNQPQHF.

This clonotype has a handful of counts. This chain connects TRBV5-1 to TRBJ2-1, with D uncertain. The CDR3 is 15 amino acids. Germline loops: CDR1 SGHRS, CDR2 YFSETQ. Trimming stripped 2 bases from V and 3 bases from J, with 12 bases between. CDR3 protein: CASSFSVQVYNEQFF. CDR3 coding DNA: TGCGCCAGCAGCTTTTCTGTCCAGGTCTACAATGAGCAGTTCTTC.

This clonotype appeared a single time. V and J are TRBV4-3 and TRBJ2-1; weak D call: TRBD2 (6 bases). Germline CDR1 LGHNA, CDR2 YSLEER. V lost 3 bases and J 5 bases, leaving 17 bases between the germline ends. The CDR3 is 16 amino acids. CDR3 loop: CASSQAGEARDNEQFF. For the CDR3, the DNA is TGCGCCAGCAGCCAGGCCGGGGAGGCGAGGGACAATGAGCAGTTCTTC.

The CDR3 is CSARDLPSGAGTGELFF. Written as DNA, the CDR3 is TGCAGTGCTAGAGATCTACCGTCAGGGGCGGGGACCGGGGAGCTGTTTTTT. The J gene is TRBJ2-2, the V gene TRBV20-1; D may match TRBD1 or TRBD2 (6 bases each). Germline V lookup: CDR1 DFQATT, CDR2 SNEGSKA (reference sequence). Deletions cut 0 bases from V and 5 bases from J, with 19 bases between. The CDR3 spans 17 residues.

This clonotype was observed once. J is TRBJ1-2 and V is TRBV6-8; a possible D gene is TRBD1 (6 bases). The germline gives CDR1 MNHGY, CDR2 SAAAGT. Trimming removed 3 bases from V and 4 bases from J, with 9 bases in between. This CDR3 is built from 13 residues. The CDR3 DNA follows: TGTGCCAGCAGTTATAGGGACACCTATGGCTACACCTTC. Translation: CASSYRDTYGYTF.

This chain links TRBV20-1 with TRBJ2-7, with TRBD1 matching 7 bases. The CDR3 is 11 amino acids. Germline V CDR1 and CDR2: DFQATT, SNEGSKA (reference sequence). The CDR3 reads CSGQVSYEQYF. The CDR3 DNA reads TGCAGCGGACAGGTCTCCTACGAGCAGTACTTC.

This chain uses TRBV14 with TRBJ1-1; D not certain. Germline assignment: CDR1 SGHDN and CDR2 FVKESK. The CDR3 is 13 amino acids. Trimming removed 4 bases from V and 5 bases from J, with 11 bases in between. CDR3 DNA sequence: TGTGCCAGCAGCCCAACTTCGGTGACTGAAGCTTTCTTT. Protein sequence: CASSPTSVTEAFF.

The rearrangement joins TRBV7-8 to TRBJ2-1; a weak D match, TRBD1 (5 bases). Germline CDR1 SGHVS, CDR2 FQNEAQ. Trimming shortened V by 6 bases and J by 8 bases, and 20 bases separated the two germline ends. The CDR3 is made up of 15 amino acids. CDR3 sequence: CASRPISRVSDEQFF. The CDR3 DNA reads TGTGCCAGCAGACCAATTAGCAGGGTGAGTGATGAGCAGTTCTTC.

The rearrangement links TRBV5-1 to TRBJ2-3; perhaps TRBD1 as D (5 bases). The CDR3 covers 15 residues. Germline CDR1 reads SGHRS; CDR2 reads YFSETQ. The V gene lost 5 bases and the J gene lost 0 bases, with 13 bases spanning the gap. The CDR3 sequence: CASSTSGSSTDTQYF. CDR3 DNA sequence: TGCGCCAGCAGTACGTCAGGGTCTAGCACAGATACGCAGTATTTT.

This CDR3 reads CASSNDRARTGELFF. DNA for the CDR3: TGTGCCAGCAGCAACGACAGGGCTCGAACCGGGGAGCTGTTTTTT. V and J are TRBV5-4 and TRBJ2-2; 7 bases line up with TRBD1. Looked up from germline, CDR1 is SGHNT and CDR2 is YYREEE (reference sequence). CDR3 length equals 15 residues. V gave up 4 bases and J gave up 5 bases; unmatched junction bases: 8.

This clonotype was seen ten or more times. This chain uses TRBV7-2 with TRBJ2-7; TRBD2 aligns across 10 bases. The V gene's germline CDR1 is SGHTA and CDR2 FQGNSA. J was trimmed by 1 base and V by 5 bases; bases with no gene match: 5. The CDR3 loop spans 15 amino acids. The CDR3: CASSVRGLASYEQYF. Written as DNA, the CDR3 is TGTGCCAGCAGCGTCCGGGGACTAGCGTCCTACGAGCAGTACTTC.

This clonotype was seen ten or more times. This chain connects TRBV6-6 to TRBJ2-2; 7 bases are shared with TRBD2. V shed 2 bases, J shed 6 bases, and the junction held 21 bases outside the gene matches. The CDR3 sequence is 20 residues long. From germline, CDR1 is MNHNY and CDR2 SVGAGI (reference sequence). The CDR3 reads CASSYPGGARREFLAGELFF. The CDR3 DNA reads as TGTGCCAGCAGTTACCCTGGAGGGGCCAGGCGGGAGTTTCTAGCCGGGGAGCTGTTTTTT.

In the case of this clonotype: A single base separates this from a much larger clone, so it may be a read error. The rearrangement uses TRBV6-8 and TRBJ1-1; D perhaps matches TRBD1 (5 bases). From germline, CDR1 is MNHGY and CDR2 SAAAGT. This CDR3 spans 16 amino acids. CDR3 protein: CASQTDGSDLNAEAFF. CDR3 sequence (DNA): TGTGCCAGCCAGACAGACGGTAGCGACTTGAACGCTGAAGCTTTCTTT.

The J gene is TRBJ1-1, the V gene TRBV7-9; D is possibly TRBD1 (5 bases). Trimming removed 0 bases at V and 7 bases at J, with 12 bases between. The CDR3 loop spans 14 amino acids. Germline lookup yields CDR1 SEHNR and CDR2 FQNEAQ (reference sequence). The CDR3 protein is CASSLAGGTGEAFF. The CDR3 bases are TGTGCCAGCAGCTTAGCGGGCGGGACCGGTGAAGCTTTCTTT.

This clonotype turned up a few times. The chain links TRBV7-2 to TRBJ2-3; TRBD2 agrees at 8 bases. With V trimmed by 4 bases and J by 1 base, 7 bases remained unmatched. The CDR3 covers 16 residues. The germline V gene encodes CDR1 SGHTA and CDR2 FQGNSA. The CDR3 loop reads CASSSSGRGGTDTQYF. CDR3 bases: TGTGCCAGCAGCTCGAGCGGGAGAGGCGGCACAGATACGCAGTATTTT.

There are many counts of this clonotype. The CDR3 DNA reads as TGTGCCAGCAGCTTTCAGCGGGAGGGGCAAGAGACCCAGTACTTC. Its translation: CASSFQREGQETQYF. This chain uses TRBV7-2 with TRBJ2-5; 10 bases map to TRBD2. Looked up from germline, CDR1 is SGHTA and CDR2 is FQGNSA. There are 15 residues in the CDR3. The J segment lost 2 bases and the V segment lost 3 bases, leaving 3 bases of the junction unmatched.

The genes are TRBV25-1 and TRBJ1-6; 8 bases line up with TRBD1. Unmatched junction bases numbered 6, after V lost 6 bases and J lost 5 bases. This CDR3 has 15 amino acids. From germline, CDR1 is MGHDK and CDR2 SYGVNS. The CDR3 DNA reads TGTGCCAGCAGAGGGACAGGACGGAATAATTCACCCCTCCACTTT. Residues: CASRGTGRNNSPLHF.

The J gene is TRBJ2-1, the V gene TRBV6-2 or TRBV6-3; 7 nucleotides agree with TRBD1. The CDR3 length is 16 residues. V shed 5 bases, J shed 2 bases, and the junction held 9 bases outside the gene matches. Germline V gene sequence: CDR1 MNHEY, CDR2 SVGEGT. The CDR3, as DNA: TGTGCCAGCAGTCCCCGAGGGACAGTCCCCTACAATGAGCAGTTCTTC. It yields the protein CASSPRGTVPYNEQFF.

This clonotype came up a few times. The chain is built from TRBV12-3 or TRBV12-4 and TRBJ1-2; no definite D call. This CDR3 spans 14 amino acids. V was clipped by 5 bases and J by 6 bases, with 16 bases between them. The CDR3 region is CASSPRAASDGYTF. CDR3 in DNA: TGTGCCAGCAGTCCTAGGGCCGCAAGCGATGGCTACACCTTC.

This clonotype was seen at least ten times. The genes are TRBV28 and TRBJ2-3, with 8 bases fitting TRBD2. V lost 0 bases and J lost 4; bases outside the gene matches: 24. This CDR3 contains 22 residues. The germline CDR1 and CDR2 sequences are MDHEN and SYDVKM. This CDR3 is CASSLWRGRTQSSTGNPDTQYF. CDR3 DNA: TGTGCCAGCAGTTTATGGCGCGGGAGGACCCAATCCTCCACAGGAAACCCAGATACGCAGTATTTT.

This chain links TRBV6-2 or TRBV6-3 with TRBJ2-7; TRBD2 agrees at 9 bases. Germline-derived CDR1 and CDR2 are MNHEY and SVGEGT. V dropped 6 bases and J dropped 2; count of bases not matched to a gene: 5. The length of the CDR3 is 14 residues. The DNA of the CDR3 is TGTGCCAGCAGACAGCTAGCGGGAACCTACGAGCAGTACTTC. This encodes CASRQLAGTYEQYF.

The CDR3 DNA reads TGTGCCAGTAGTAAATCGAGGAGCACTGAAGCTTTCTTT. Its protein is CASSKSRSTEAFF. This chain connects TRBV19 to TRBJ1-1; no firm D call. The CDR3 has 13 residues. Trimming pared 4 bases from V and 4 bases from J, leaving 10 bases between. Per the germline V gene, CDR1 is LNHDA and CDR2 is SQIVND (reference sequence).

The CDR3, as DNA: TGCGCCAGCAGCCAAGGACTAGAGATGTTAGATACGCAGTATTTT. This encodes CASSQGLEMLDTQYF. V gene TRBV4-1 combines with J gene TRBJ2-3; weak D call: TRBD2 (6 bases). V gave up 1 base and J gave up 5 bases, with 13 bases separating them. In germline, CDR1 is MGHRA, CDR2 YSYEKL. The CDR3 runs to 15 residues.